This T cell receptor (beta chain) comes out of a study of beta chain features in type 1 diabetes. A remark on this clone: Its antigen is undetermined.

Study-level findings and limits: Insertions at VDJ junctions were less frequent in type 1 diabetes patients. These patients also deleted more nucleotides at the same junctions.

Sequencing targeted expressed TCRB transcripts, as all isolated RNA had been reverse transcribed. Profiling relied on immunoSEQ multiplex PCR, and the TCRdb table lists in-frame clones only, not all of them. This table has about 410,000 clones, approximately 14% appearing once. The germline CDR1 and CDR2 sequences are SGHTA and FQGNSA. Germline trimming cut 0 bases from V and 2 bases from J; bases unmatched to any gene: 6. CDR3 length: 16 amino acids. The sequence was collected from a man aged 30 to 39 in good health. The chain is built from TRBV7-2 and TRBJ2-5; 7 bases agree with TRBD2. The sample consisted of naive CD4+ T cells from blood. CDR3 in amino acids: CASSLAPAGTQETQYF. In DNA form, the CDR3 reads TGTGCCAGCAGCTTAGCCCCAGCGGGAACACAAGAGACCCAGTACTTC. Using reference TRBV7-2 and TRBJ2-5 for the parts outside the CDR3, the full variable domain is GAGVSQSPSNKVTEKGKDVELRCDPISGHTALYWYRQSLGQGLEFLIYFQGNSAPDKSGLPSDRFSAERTGGSVSTLTIQRTQQEDSAVYLCASSLAPAGTQETQYFGPGTRLLVL.